The 26 T cell receptor beta chains reported below all come from one sample, sequenced in a study of shared clonotypes between healthy human individuals. The table came from immunoSEQ multiplex PCR; TCRdb's copy has only in-frame clones and leaves some out. The repertoire holds roughly 2 million clones, with 90% to 95% as singletons. Sequenced input: naive CD4+ T cells sorted from blood. Subset: CD45RA+ positively selected. All receptors come from a man aged 18-30 years in good health.

This chain joins TRBV15 and TRBJ2-1; no clear D. The CDR3 is 16 amino acids. With 2 bases removed from V and 0 bases from J, the gap between germline ends came to 11 bases. Germline V gene data show CDR1 as LNHNV and CDR2 as YYDKDF (reference sequence). This chain's CDR3 is CATSRTPYSSYNEQFF. The CDR3, as DNA: TGTGCCACCAGCAGAACCCCTTATAGCTCCTACAATGAGCAGTTCTTC.

As for this clone: The junction departs from germline at one end; a sequencing error may be responsible. This chain links TRBV11-2 with TRBJ2-5; tentatively, D is TRBD1 or TRBD2 (5 bases each). In germline, CDR1 is SGHAT, CDR2 FQNNGV. CDR3 length: 14 residues. CDR3 nucleotides: TGTGCCAGCACCCTGGGACCATTCCAAGGGACCCAGTACTTC. Translation: CASTLGPFQGTQYF.

The chain links TRBV5-4 to TRBJ1-4; 10 positions agree with TRBD1. Germline CDR1 and CDR2: SGHNT and YYREEE (reference sequence). The CDR3 is 16 amino acids. The V segment lost 4 bases and the J segment 7 bases; nucleotides outside the gene matches: 10. CDR3 DNA: TGTGCCAGCAGCGGGATGACCGGGACAGGGGTTGAAAAACTGTTTTTT. Protein sequence: CASSGMTGTGVEKLFF. The entire variable domain, with the rest obtained from reference TRBV5-4 and TRBJ1-4, is as follows: ETGVTQSPTHLIKTRGQQVTLRCSSQSGHNTVSWYQQALGQGPQFIFQYYREEENGRGNFPPRFSGLQFPNYSSELNVNALELDDSALYLCASSGMTGTGVEKLFFGSGTQLSVL.

Concerning this clone: One junction end disagrees with the germline gene, perhaps due to a read error. The rearrangement uses TRBV7-7 and TRBJ1-3; a possible D gene is TRBD1 (5 bases). The germline V gene encodes CDR1 SSHAT and CDR2 FNYEAQ (reference sequence). The CDR3 runs 14 residues. In nucleotides, the CDR3 is TGTGCTAGCAGCCCAGGGACGGCTGGAAACACCATATATTTT. Translation: CASSPGTAGNTIYF.

Concerning this clone: One base away lies a much larger clone, so this may be a sequencing read error. The chain links TRBV11-3 to TRBJ2-2; 9 bases are a match to TRBD1. This CDR3 region has 16 residues. V lost 3 bases, J lost 0 bases, and 2 bases stayed unmatched. CDR1 SGHNT and CDR2 YENEEA come from the germline V gene. The CDR3 DNA reads as TGTGCCAGCAGCTTCGGGGACAGGGCGAACACCGGGGAGCTGTTTTTT. This encodes CASSFGDRANTGELFF.

V and J are TRBV14 and TRBJ1-2, with D perhaps matching TRBD1 (5 bases). The CDR3 has 14 amino acids. Trimming removed 6 bases from V and 4 bases from J, with 15 bases in between. The germline gives CDR1 SGHDN, CDR2 FVKESK. Here the CDR3 DNA reads TGTGCCAGCAGACGTATGACAGAGACCTATGGCTACACCTTC. Its translation: CASRRMTETYGYTF.

This chain joins TRBV7-9 and TRBJ2-7, with 10 nucleotides matching TRBD2. Losses at the gene ends were 3 bases for V and 5 bases for J; bases not matched to a gene: 7. Germline CDR1 reads SEHNR; CDR2 reads FQNEAQ (reference sequence). The CDR3 is 15 amino acids. DNA for the CDR3: TGTGCCAGCAGCTTCCCCAAGCGGGGGGGTAACGAGCAGTACTTC. Encoded protein: CASSFPKRGGNEQYF.

This sequence joins TRBV6-1 and TRBJ1-6; TRBD1 might be the D (5 bases). The CDR3 has 15 residues. Per the germline V gene, CDR1 is MNHNS and CDR2 is SASEGT. With 6 bases removed from V and 8 bases from J, the gap between germline ends came to 17 bases. CDR3 region: CASSSFGQGYSPLHF. CDR3 sequence (DNA): TGTGCCAGCAGCTCTTTCGGGCAGGGTTATTCACCCCTCCACTTT.

The J gene is TRBJ2-4, the V gene TRBV19; 9 nucleotides line up with TRBD1. CDR1 LNHDA and CDR2 SQIVND come from the germline V gene (reference sequence). V lost 5 bases, J lost 3 bases, and 2 bases stayed unmatched. The CDR3 runs 14 residues. The CDR3 coding sequence is TGTGCCAGTAGTGACAGGGGGGGCAAAAACATTCAGTACTTC. As protein: CASSDRGGKNIQYF.

The CDR3 DNA reads TGCAGCGTTGTGGCGGCAGGGCGAACTGGGGCCAACGTCCTGACTTTC. Protein product: CSVVAAGRTGANVLTF. The chain links TRBV29-1 to TRBJ2-6; possibly TRBD1 for D (5 bases). The germline V and J ends were trimmed by 4 bases and 2 bases, with 15 bases remaining between them. Per the germline V gene, CDR1 is SQVTM and CDR2 is ANQGSEA. The length of the CDR3 is 16 residues.

J is TRBJ2-7 and V is TRBV28, with D hard to call. Per germline, CDR1 MDHEN and CDR2 SYDVKM. The CDR3 loop spans 15 amino acids. V lost 3 bases, J lost 2 bases, and 14 bases lay in between. Written as DNA, the CDR3 is TGTGCCAGCAGTTTGGGCGGCCTGACCGCCTACGAGCAGTACTTC. Its translation is CASSLGGLTAYEQYF. Drawing the rest from reference TRBV28 and TRBJ2-7, the complete variable domain is DVKVTQSSRYLVKRTGEKVFLECVQDMDHENMFWYRQDPGLGLRLIYFSYDVKMKEKGDIPEGYSVSREKKERFSLILESASTNQTSMYLCASSLGGLTAYEQYFGPGTRLTVT.

This clone was seen more than once but under ten times. This chain connects TRBV6-5 to TRBJ1-5; D not resolved. Germline loops: CDR1 MNHEY, CDR2 SVGAGI. V was clipped by 8 bases and J by 7 bases, with 9 bases between them. This CDR3 contains 11 residues. Written as DNA, the CDR3 is TGTGCCAGCGTCCGTTGGCAGCCCCAGCATTTT. It yields the protein CASVRWQPQHF.

The chain has TRBV7-8 and TRBJ2-7, with TRBD1 matching 10 bases. The V gene's germline CDR1 is SGHVS and CDR2 FQNEAQ. The CDR3 loop spans 17 amino acids. V shed 1 base, J shed 1 base, and the junction held 7 bases outside the gene matches. In DNA form, the CDR3 reads TGTGCCAGCAGCTTAGAGGCGACAGGGGGCCTTTCCTACGAGCAGTACTTC. Residues: CASSLEATGGLSYEQYF.

The CDR3: CASSVWAEETQYF. DNA of the CDR3: TGTGCCAGCTCGGTCTGGGCGGAGGAGACCCAGTACTTC. V usage is TRBV2 and J usage is TRBJ2-5; D gene unclear. Germline values: CDR1 SNHLY, CDR2 FYNNEI. Trimming left V 8 bases short and J 5 bases short, with 15 bases between. This CDR3 has 13 residues.

V and J are TRBV4-3 and TRBJ2-1, with TRBD2 matching 7 bases. This CDR3 spans 13 amino acids. Germline lookup yields CDR1 LGHNA and CDR2 YSLEER. V was clipped by 1 base and J by 12 bases; unmatched bases: 6. In DNA, the CDR3 is TGCGCCAGCAGCCAAGTCGGGGGGTCGACGCAGTTCTTC. It codes for CASSQVGGSTQFF.

The rearrangement uses TRBV19 and TRBJ2-1; 10 bases line up with TRBD1. The V gene end was trimmed by 10 bases and the J gene end by 8 bases; junction bases not matched to a gene: 8. The CDR3 spans 13 residues. CDR1 LNHDA and CDR2 SQIVND come from the germline V gene (reference sequence). The chain's CDR3 is CATLSDRGYEQFF. The CDR3 nucleotides are TGTGCCACCCTGTCGGACAGGGGGTATGAGCAGTTCTTC.

The chain employs TRBV12-5 and TRBJ2-2; 11 nucleotides agree with TRBD2. In germline, CDR1 is LGHNT, CDR2 FRNRAP. Germline trimming cut 4 bases from V and 12 bases from J; bases unmatched to any gene: 4. The CDR3 contains 13 residues. CDR3 in DNA: TGTGCTAGTGGTTCACGACTAGCGGGAAAGCTGTTTTTT. Its protein product is CASGSRLAGKLFF. Full variable domain (outside the CDR3, taken from reference TRBV12-5 and TRBJ2-2): DARVTQTPRHKVTEMGQEVTMRCQPILGHNTVFWYRQTMMQGLELLAYFRNRAPLDDSGMPKDRFSAEMPDATLATLKIQPSEPRDSAVYFCASGSRLAGKLFFGEGSRLTVL.

V and J are TRBV4-1 and TRBJ2-7, with 11 bases lining up with TRBD2. The germline V gene encodes CDR1 MGHRA and CDR2 YSYEKL. The CDR3 covers 16 residues. V lost 3 bases to trimming and J lost 9 bases; unmatched junction nucleotides: 13. The CDR3 coding sequence is TGCGCCAGCAGCCAGGACGGGACTAGCGGATTAATACTGCAGTACTTC. Encoded protein: CASSQDGTSGLILQYF.

V is TRBV28 and J is TRBJ1-5; D call uncertain. This CDR3 contains 14 residues. V lost 10 bases and J 7 bases, leaving 20 bases between the germline ends. CDR1 MDHEN and CDR2 SYDVKM come from the germline V gene. In nucleotides, the CDR3 is TGTGCCACGTACGAGACGTCACGTAGCCAGCCCCAGCATTTT. Encoded protein: CATYETSRSQPQHF.

The J gene is TRBJ1-2, the V gene TRBV11-2; unclear D gene. This CDR3 is 14 amino acids long. Trimming removed 3 bases from V and 4 bases from J, with 12 bases in between. CDR1 and CDR2 from the germline V gene are SGHAT and FQNNGV. The CDR3 nucleotides read TGTGCCAGCAGCTTGGGGAGTAACGGCTATGGCTACACCTTC. Its translation is CASSLGSNGYGYTF.

CDR3 sequence reads: CASSSGTSGYQETQYF. The CDR3 nucleotides read TGCGCCAGCAGCTCTGGCACTAGCGGGTACCAAGAGACCCAGTACTTC. This chain connects TRBV5-1 to TRBJ2-5; 9 bases line up with TRBD2. This CDR3 is built from 16 residues. Per the germline V gene, CDR1 is SGHRS and CDR2 is YFSETQ. J lost 0 bases, V lost 3 bases, and 6 bases had no gene match.

The gene calls are TRBV7-2 and TRBJ2-2; 7 nucleotides align to TRBD1. There are 14 residues in the CDR3. The V gene's germline CDR1 is SGHTA and CDR2 FQGNSA. V lost 2 bases to trimming and J lost 4 bases; unmatched junction nucleotides: 1. The CDR3 loop reads CASSLSGGTGELFF. CDR3 coding DNA: TGTGCCAGCAGCTTATCAGGGGGCACCGGGGAGCTGTTTTTT.

The V gene is TRBV9, the J gene TRBJ2-2; 16 nucleotides match TRBD2. Germline V gene data show CDR1 as SGDLS and CDR2 as YYNGEE. Losses at the gene ends were 4 bases for V and 0 bases for J; bases not matched to a gene: 9. This CDR3 spans 20 amino acids. CDR3 protein: CASSPRGTSGGASNTGELFF. DNA of the CDR3: TGTGCCAGCAGCCCCCGTGGGACTAGCGGGGGGGCTTCGAACACCGGGGAGCTGTTTTTT.

This chain links TRBV27 with TRBJ2-7, with TRBD2 matching over 7 bases. Germline V lookup: CDR1 MNHEY, CDR2 SMNVEV (reference sequence). The CDR3 length is 14 residues. V trimming: 3 bases; J trimming: 5 bases; junction bases outside the gene matches: 7. The CDR3, as DNA: TGTGCCAGCAGTTTTGGCCTAGCGGCTGACGAGCAGTACTTC. It yields the protein CASSFGLAADEQYF.

This clone was recorded only once. The J gene is TRBJ1-5, the V gene TRBV30, with 9 positions matching TRBD1. Germline V CDR1 and CDR2: GTSNPN, SVGIG (reference sequence). Trimming removed 3 bases from V and 6 bases from J; junction bases left unmatched: 9. The CDR3 runs to 15 residues. This chain's CDR3 is CAWSAGTGLRQPQHF. The CDR3 region has the DNA TGTGCCTGGAGCGCCGGGACAGGGTTGCGTCAGCCCCAGCATTTT.

The chain recombines TRBV16 with TRBJ1-1; D is uncertain. The CDR3 has 13 amino acids. Germline CDR1 KGHSY, CDR2 FQNENV. The ends were cut back, 6 bases at V and 0 bases at J, with 8 bases in the middle. The CDR3 DNA is TGTGCCAGCAGTCAGTTACTGAACACTGAAGCTTTCTTT. It is translated as CASSQLLNTEAFF.